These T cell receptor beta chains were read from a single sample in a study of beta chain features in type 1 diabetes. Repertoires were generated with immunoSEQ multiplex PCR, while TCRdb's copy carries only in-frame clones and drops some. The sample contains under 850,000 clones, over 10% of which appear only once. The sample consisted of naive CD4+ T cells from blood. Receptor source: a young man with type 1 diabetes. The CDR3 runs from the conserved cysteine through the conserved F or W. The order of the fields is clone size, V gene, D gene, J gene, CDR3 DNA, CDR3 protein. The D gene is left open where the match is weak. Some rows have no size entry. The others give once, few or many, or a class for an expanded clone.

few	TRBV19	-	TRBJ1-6	TGTGCCAGTAGTATCGTAAATTCACCCCTCCACTTT	CASSIVNSPLHF
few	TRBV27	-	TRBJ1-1	TGTGCCAGCAGCAGGAGTTGGAACACTGAAGCTTTCTTT	CASSRSWNTEAFF
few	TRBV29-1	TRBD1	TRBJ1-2	TGCAGCGTGGACAGGGACTATGGCTACACCTTC	CSVDRDYGYTF
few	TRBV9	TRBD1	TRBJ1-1	TGTGCCAGCAGGGTCGGGACAGTTATCGAAGCTTTCTTT	CASRVGTVIEAFF
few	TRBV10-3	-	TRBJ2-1	TGTGCCATCATGGGGGACACCCAGTCCTACAATGAGCAGTTCTTC	CAIMGDTQSYNEQFF
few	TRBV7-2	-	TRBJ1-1	TGTGCCAGCAGTTCTAGGGAAATGAACACTGAAGCTTTCTTT	CASSSREMNTEAFF
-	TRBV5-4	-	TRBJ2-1	TGTGCCAGCAGCTCTACCACTCTGCCGTTCTACAATGAGCAGTTCTTC	CASSSTTLPFYNEQFF
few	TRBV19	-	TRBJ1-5	TGTGCCAGTAGATTAGGAGTGATAGGCAATCAGCCCCAGCATTTT	CASRLGVIGNQPQHF
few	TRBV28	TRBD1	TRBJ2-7	TGTGCCAGCGGCGGGGACAGGTTCCCGCGGGACGAGCAGTACTTC	CASGGDRFPRDEQYF
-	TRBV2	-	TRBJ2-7	TGTGCCAGCAGTAACCATCTACAGGGCCACGAGCAGTACTTC	CASSNHLQGHEQYF
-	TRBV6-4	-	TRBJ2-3	TGTGCCAGCAGTGAAGCAGGGTCGACAGATACGCAGTATTTT	CASSEAGSTDTQYF
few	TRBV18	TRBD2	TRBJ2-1	TGTGCCAGCTCCGGACTAGCGGGGGGTTCCTACAATGAGCAGTTCTTC	CASSGLAGGSYNEQFF
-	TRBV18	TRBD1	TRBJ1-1	TGTGCCAGCTCACCCCGGGACAGGGATAACACTGAAGCTTTCTTT	CASSPRDRDNTEAFF
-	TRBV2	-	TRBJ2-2	TGTGCCAGCAGCGACGAACAGGGATATGGCGGGGAGCTGTTTTTT	CASSDEQGYGGELFF
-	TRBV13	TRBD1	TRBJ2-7	TGTGCCAGCAGCGTCTACAGGGGATACGAGCAGTACTTC	CASSVYRGYEQYF
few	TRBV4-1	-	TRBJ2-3	TGCGCCAGCAGCCAAGATGGGGGAGTCACAGATACGCAGTATTTT	CASSQDGGVTDTQYF
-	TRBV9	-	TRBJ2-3	TGTGCCAGCAGCGTAGTGGGGGCCGCAGATACGCAGTATTTT	CASSVVGAADTQYF
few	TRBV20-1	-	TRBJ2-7	TGCAGTGCCACGGACAACTACGAGCAGTACTTC	CSATDNYEQYF
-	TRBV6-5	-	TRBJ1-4	TGTGCCACCCGCCACAGGCCAACAACTAATGAAAAACTGTTTTTT	CATRHRPTTNEKLFF
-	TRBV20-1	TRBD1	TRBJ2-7	TGCAGTGCTCGGGACAGCTACGAGCAGTACTTC	CSARDSYEQYF
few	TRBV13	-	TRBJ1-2	TGTGCCAGCAGCTTCTCCGGACTGCCTTATGGCTACACCTTC	CASSFSGLPYGYTF
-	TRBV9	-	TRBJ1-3	TGTGCCAGCAGCGCACCAGGGTTCGGAAACACCATATATTTT	CASSAPGFGNTIYF
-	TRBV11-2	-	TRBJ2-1	TGTGCCAGCAGCTTAGGTTCAGGGGCGTACAATGAGCAGTTCTTC	CASSLGSGAYNEQFF
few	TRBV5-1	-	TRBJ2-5	TGCGCCAGCACCCGCCCTGAGGCAGGGAGAGAGACCCAGTACTTC	CASTRPEAGRETQYF
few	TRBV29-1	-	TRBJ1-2	TGCAGCGTTGATGATCCCTCGGAGAACTATGGCTACACCTTC	CSVDDPSENYGYTF
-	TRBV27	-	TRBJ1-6	TGTGCCAGCAGTTTACCGTGGGGGATGGATTCACCCCTCCACTTT	CASSLPWGMDSPLHF
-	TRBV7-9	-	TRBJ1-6	TGTGCCAGCAGCTCGCGGGGGGCCGAAAGTAATTCACCCCTCCACTTT	CASSSRGAESNSPLHF
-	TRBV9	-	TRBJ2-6	TGTGCCAGCAGCGTAAGGTCTGCTGGGGCCAACGTCCTGACTTTC	CASSVRSAGANVLTF
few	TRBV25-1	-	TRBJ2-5	TGTGCCAGCAGTGGCCGGGAGCTGCCAGAGACCCAGTACTTC	CASSGRELPETQYF
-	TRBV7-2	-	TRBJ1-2	TGTGCCAGCAGCTTACCCGGGATCTATGGCTACACCTTC	CASSLPGIYGYTF
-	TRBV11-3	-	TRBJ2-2	TGTGCCAGCAGCTTAGTAACGGCAGGATTTGTGGGGAGCCCCGGGGAGCTGTTTTTT	CASSLVTAGFVGSPGELFF
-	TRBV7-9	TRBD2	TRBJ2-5	TGTGCCAGCAGCCCCGAACTAGCGGGGGCTCTAAAGACCCAGTACTTC	CASSPELAGALKTQYF
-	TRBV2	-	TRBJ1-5	TGTGCCAGCAGCCCCGGGGGGGGTTTCCATGATCAGCCCCAGCATTTT	CASSPGGGFHDQPQHF
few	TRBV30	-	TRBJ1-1	TGTGCCTGGAGTGTACGGGCGGCGACTGAAGCTTTCTTT	CAWSVRAATEAFF
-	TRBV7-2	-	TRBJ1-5	TGTGCCAGCAGCAACTCCCGCACCGGGGGTTATAGCAATCAGCCCCAGCATTTT	CASSNSRTGGYSNQPQHF
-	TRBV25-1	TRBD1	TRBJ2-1	TGTGCCAGCAGTGAGCCCTCTGGGACAGAAAAGTTCTTC	CASSEPSGTEKFF
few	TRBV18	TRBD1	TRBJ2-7	TGTGCCAGCTCTCTACGCGCGATCGGGACAGGGGGCTACTACGAGCAGTACTTC	CASSLRAIGTGGYYEQYF
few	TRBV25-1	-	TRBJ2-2	TGTGCCAGCAGTGAATTAGACAGGGACTCCGGGGAGCTGTTTTTT	CASSELDRDSGELFF
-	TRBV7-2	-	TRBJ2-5	TGTGCCAGCAGCTTAGGTCAGGGTCAAGAGACCCAGTACTTC	CASSLGQGQETQYF
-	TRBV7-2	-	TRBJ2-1	TGTGCCAGCAGCTTAGCCAGGACCTACAATGAGCAGTTCTTC	CASSLARTYNEQFF
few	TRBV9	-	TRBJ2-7	TGTGCCAGCCGACCAGTTACAATCCCCCGGGCCATTACTCCCAACTACGAGCAGTACTTC	CASRPVTIPRAITPNYEQYF
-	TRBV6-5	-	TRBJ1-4	TGTGCCAGCAGTTACTCGGGGGTTAATGAAAAACTGTTTTTT	CASSYSGVNEKLFF
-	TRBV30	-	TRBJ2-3	TGTGCCTGGAGATGGGGGCCTAGCACAGATACGCAGTATTTT	CAWRWGPSTDTQYF
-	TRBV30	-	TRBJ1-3	TGTGCCTGGAGTGGAAGATGGGGGGACCTAAACACCATATATTTT	CAWSGRWGDLNTIYF
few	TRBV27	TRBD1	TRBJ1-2	TGTGCCAGCAGTTTATCACCAGGACAGGGGTTGGCTGGCTACACCTTC	CASSLSPGQGLAGYTF
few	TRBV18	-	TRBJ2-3	TGTGCCAGCTCACCCTCAAGGGACTTCACAGATACGCAGTATTTT	CASSPSRDFTDTQYF